This T cell receptor beta chain was retrieved from a study of response to subunit inactivated influenza vaccine. TCRdb re-called the RT-PCR reads with MiXCR, one entry per CDR3 protein. The sample includes roughly 570,000 distinct CDR3 sequences, less than 15% of them seen just once. In germline, CDR1 is LNHNV, CDR2 YYDKDF (reference sequence). Trimming pared 1 base from V and 0 bases from J, leaving 9 bases between. The CDR3 is made up of 15 amino acids. Findings and caveats of the study: Every seasonal influenza vaccination brings in few new T cells, the authors suggested.

Note on this clonotype: Its antigen is still unknown.

The genes are TRBV15 and TRBJ1-1, with D maybe TRBD1 (5 bases). This sequence originates from a man aged 45 to 65 who received an inactivated influenza vaccine. The input for sequencing was PBMCs from blood, taken about 13 days after vaccination. The CDR3 protein is CATSRAQGMNTEAFF. CDR3 in DNA: TGTGCCACCAGCAGAGCCCAGGGTATGAACACTGAAGCTTTCTTT. The full variable domain, its missing parts supplied by reference TRBV15 and TRBJ1-1, is DAMVIQNPRYQVTQFGKPVTLSCSQTLNHNVMYWYQQKSSQAPKLLFHYYDKDFNNEADTPDNFQSRRPNTSFCFLDIRSPGLGDTAMYLCATSRAQGMNTEAFFGQGTRLTVV.